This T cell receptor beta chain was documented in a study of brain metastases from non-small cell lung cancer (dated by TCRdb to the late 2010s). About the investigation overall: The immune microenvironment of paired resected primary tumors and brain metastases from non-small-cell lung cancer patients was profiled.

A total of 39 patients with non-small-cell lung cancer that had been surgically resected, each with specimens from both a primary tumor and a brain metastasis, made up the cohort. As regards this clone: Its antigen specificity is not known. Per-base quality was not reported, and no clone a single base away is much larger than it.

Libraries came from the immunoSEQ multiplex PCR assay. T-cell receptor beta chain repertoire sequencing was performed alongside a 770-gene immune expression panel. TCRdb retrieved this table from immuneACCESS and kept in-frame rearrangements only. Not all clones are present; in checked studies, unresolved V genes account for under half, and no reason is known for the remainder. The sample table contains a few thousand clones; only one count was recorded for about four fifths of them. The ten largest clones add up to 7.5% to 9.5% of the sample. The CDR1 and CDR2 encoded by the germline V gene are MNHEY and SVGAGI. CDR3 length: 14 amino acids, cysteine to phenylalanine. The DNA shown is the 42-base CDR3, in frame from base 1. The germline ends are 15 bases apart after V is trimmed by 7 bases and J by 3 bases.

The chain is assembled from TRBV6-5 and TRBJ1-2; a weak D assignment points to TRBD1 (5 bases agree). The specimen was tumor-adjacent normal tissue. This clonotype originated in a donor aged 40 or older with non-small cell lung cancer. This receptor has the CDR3 CASTSREGDYGYTF. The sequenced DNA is TGTGCCAGCACATCCCGGGAAGGGGACTATGGCTACACCTTC.